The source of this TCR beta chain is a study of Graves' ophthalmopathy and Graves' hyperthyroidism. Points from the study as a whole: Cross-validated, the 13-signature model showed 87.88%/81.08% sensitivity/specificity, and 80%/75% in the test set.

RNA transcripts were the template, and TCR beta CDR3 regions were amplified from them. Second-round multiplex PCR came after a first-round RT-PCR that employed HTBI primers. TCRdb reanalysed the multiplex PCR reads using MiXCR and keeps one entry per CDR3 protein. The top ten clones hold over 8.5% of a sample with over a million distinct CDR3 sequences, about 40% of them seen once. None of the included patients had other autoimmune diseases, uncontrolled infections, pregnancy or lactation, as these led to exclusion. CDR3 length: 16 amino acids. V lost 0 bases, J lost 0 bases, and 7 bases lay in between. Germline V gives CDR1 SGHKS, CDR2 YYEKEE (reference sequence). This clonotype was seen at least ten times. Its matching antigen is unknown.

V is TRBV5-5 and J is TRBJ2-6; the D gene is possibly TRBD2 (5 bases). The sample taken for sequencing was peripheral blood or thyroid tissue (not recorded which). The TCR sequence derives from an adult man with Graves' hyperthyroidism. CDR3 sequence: CASSLVEDSGANVLTF. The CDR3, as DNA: TGTGCCAGCAGCTTGGTGGAGGACTCTGGGGCCAACGTCCTGACTTTC.